Presented here are 13 T cell receptor beta chains from one specimen sequenced in a study of T cell repertoires in cytomegalovirus infection. Via MiXCR, TCRdb re-called the reads, giving one row per CDR3 protein. The sample yields more than 150,000 distinct CDR3 sequences, around 20% seen once. The source material was PBMCs. All receptors derive from a human donor in good health (CMV status not recorded). Some clones in this sample may be carry-over from other donors' samples.

The chain recombines TRBV9 with TRBJ2-7, with 7 positions matching TRBD2. After removal of 4 bases from V and 0 bases from J, the junction contained 4 bases not matched to a gene. The CDR3 sequence is 14 residues long. Germline V CDR1 and CDR2: SGDLS, YYNGEE. CDR3 bases: TGTGCCAGCAGCCAAGGCGGGGGCTCCTACGAGCAGTACTTC. This translates into CASSQGGGSYEQYF.

The rearrangement links TRBV9 to TRBJ2-7; 10 nucleotides match TRBD2. CDR3 size: 15 residues. The V gene's germline CDR1 is SGDLS and CDR2 YYNGEE. Trimming at V came to 4 bases and at J to 5 bases, leaving 9 bases not matched to a gene. DNA of the CDR3: TGTGCCAGCAGCCCCCGAGCGGGGGGGCTCGACGAGCAGTACTTC. Translation: CASSPRAGGLDEQYF.

The table lists this clonotype with a few counts. This chain uses TRBV7-9 with TRBJ2-1; D tentatively reads TRBD1 or TRBD2 (7 bases each). The CDR3 covers 13 residues. Germline V CDR1 and CDR2: SEHNR, FQNEAQ (reference sequence). V lost 8 bases, J lost 9 bases, and 17 bases lay in between. The CDR3 reads CASFGEGDSEQFF. CDR3 bases: TGTGCCAGCTTTGGGGAGGGGGACAGTGAGCAGTTCTTC.

This clonotype was counted only a few times. V usage is TRBV7-8 and J usage is TRBJ2-1, with TRBD1 matching 8 bases. The CDR3 loop spans 16 amino acids. With 0 bases clipped from V and 7 bases from J, the junction kept 8 bases outside the gene matches. Germline V CDR1 and CDR2: SGHVS, FQNEAQ. CDR3 protein: CASSLAGQGAQNEQFF. The CDR3 DNA reads as TGTGCCAGCAGCTTAGCGGGCCAGGGGGCCCAAAATGAGCAGTTCTTC.

This clonotype was picked up a small number of times. CDR3 bases: TGTGCCAGCAGCTTAGTTGGACAAAACGAGCAGTACTTC. Amino acids: CASSLVGQNEQYF. The chain links TRBV11-2 to TRBJ2-7; weak D call: TRBD1 (5 bases). V was shortened by 1 base and J by 5 bases, with 9 bases between the two germline ends. The CDR3 spans 13 residues. Germline V gene lookup returns CDR1 SGHAT and CDR2 FQNNGV.

Comments on this clonotype: A read error may be the cause here, since a much bigger clone is one base away. The rearrangement uses TRBV12-3 or TRBV12-4 and TRBJ2-2; 8 bases are shared with TRBD2. The CDR3 is made up of 14 amino acids. This CDR3 reads CASTLGGGNGDLFF. The DNA for the CDR3 is TGTGCCAGCACCCTCGGGGGGGGGAACGGGGATCTGTTTTTT.

This clonotype showed up many times. The rearrangement joins TRBV7-2 to TRBJ1-3; TRBD1 is a possible D gene (6 bases). CDR3 length: 15 amino acids. Trimming removed 4 bases at V and 0 bases at J, with 10 bases between. The V gene's germline CDR1 is SGHTA and CDR2 FQGNSA. The CDR3 protein is CASSSGQISGNTIYF. CDR3 coding DNA: TGTGCCAGCAGCTCAGGACAGATCTCTGGAAACACCATATATTTT. Filled out from reference TRBV7-2 and TRBJ1-3, the complete variable domain reads GAGVSQSPSNKVTEKGKDVELRCDPISGHTALYWYRQSLGQGLEFLIYFQGNSAPDKSGLPSDRFSAERTGGSVSTLTIQRTQQEDSAVYLCASSSGQISGNTIYFGEGSWLTVV.

A word on this clonotype: A read error may explain this, as a much larger clone is one base away. The chain couples TRBV7-3 to TRBJ2-1; D uncertain. Trimming cost V 1 base and J 4 bases, with 8 bases left between them. Per germline, CDR1 SGHTA and CDR2 FQGTGA. This CDR3 has 14 amino acids. Here the CDR3 reads CASSLIIDYNEQFF. CDR3 bases: TGTGCCAGCAGCTTAATTATAGATTACAATGAGCAGTTCTTC.

This clonotype was counted a few times. The rearrangement joins TRBV6-5 to TRBJ2-7; D possibly matches TRBD1 or TRBD2 (5 bases each). V dropped 6 bases and J dropped 7 bases, with 19 bases sitting between them. The germline V gene encodes CDR1 MNHEY and CDR2 SVGAGI. This CDR3 comprises 14 residues. In nucleotides, the CDR3 is TGTGCCAGCAGCACCGGGACGGCCTCTAATGAGCAGTACTTC. It yields the protein CASSTGTASNEQYF.

Concerning this clonotype itself: Given a much more abundant clone one base away, this may be a read error. The conserved final phenylalanine or tryptophan is absent from the CDR3, which likely points to a read error. This chain joins TRBV7-9 and TRBJ2-7, with D possibly being TRBD2 (5 bases). The V gene's germline CDR1 is SEHNR and CDR2 FQNEAQ (reference sequence). The CDR3 extends over 14 amino acids. Trimming took 4 bases from V and 2 from J, leaving 12 bases between them. The CDR3 here is CASSSRTGTYEQYY. The CDR3 nucleotides are TGTGCCAGCAGCTCCCGGACGGGGACCTACGAGCAGTACTAC.

In its sample, this clonotype was seen a few times. V and J are TRBV28 and TRBJ1-1, with 12 nucleotides matching TRBD1. This CDR3 spans 14 amino acids. The germline V gene encodes CDR1 MDHEN and CDR2 SYDVKM. The junction had 4 bases not matched to a gene; V was cut back by 8 bases and J by 3 bases. The CDR3 nucleotides read TGTGCCAGCCGGGACAGGGGGCGGGACACTGAAGCTTTCTTT. It encodes CASRDRGRDTEAFF.

The rearrangement uses TRBV6-1 and TRBJ1-1; D uncertain. V was pared by 6 bases and J by 3 bases, with 11 bases between. The CDR3 is made up of 13 amino acids. Germline V gives CDR1 MNHNS, CDR2 SASEGT. The CDR3 region has the DNA TGTGCCAGCAGGGCCTCGGGATACACTGAAGCTTTCTTT. Protein product: CASRASGYTEAFF.

This clonotype was recorded a few times. The V call is TRBV11-3, the J call TRBJ1-1; possibly TRBD1 for D (6 bases). CDR3 size: 17 residues. Germline values: CDR1 SGHNT, CDR2 YENEEA. V shed 5 bases and J shed 0 bases, with 19 bases lying between them. The CDR3 protein is CASSPGGPGVMNTEAFF. CDR3 nucleotide sequence: TGTGCCAGCAGCCCGGGTGGGCCAGGGGTTATGAACACTGAAGCTTTCTTT.